One sample yielded the 24 T cell receptor beta chains listed below, sequenced in a study of T cells in Graves' hyperthyroidism and ophthalmopathy. From RNA transcripts, TCR beta CDR3 regions were amplified. In the first-round RT-PCR of the TCR CDR3, the HTBI primer set was used. TCRdb used MiXCR to reprocess the multiplex PCR reads, holding one entry per CDR3 protein. The data show approximately 510,000 distinct CDR3 sequences, about 45% seen once. The specimen was peripheral blood or thyroid tissue (not recorded which). Receptor source: an adult woman with Graves' disease, either hyperthyroidism or ophthalmopathy (not recorded which).

The V call is TRBV13, the J call TRBJ1-4, with TRBD1 matching 10 bases. The J segment lost 4 bases and the V segment lost 5 bases, leaving 4 bases of the junction unmatched. In germline, CDR1 is PRHDT, CDR2 FYEKMQ (reference sequence). CDR3 size: 15 residues. CDR3 sequence: CASSRQGAGNEKLFF. The CDR3 nucleotides are TGTGCCAGCAGCCGACAGGGGGCGGGTAATGAAAAACTGTTTTTT.

Concerning this clonotype: Since a much larger clone is just one base distant, this may be a read error. This chain connects TRBV6-1 to TRBJ2-7; D unclear. Germline values: CDR1 MNHNS, CDR2 SASEGT. The CDR3 contains 12 residues. Written as DNA, the CDR3 is TGTGCCAGCAAGGCGGATCTCTACGAGAAGTACTTC. Translating it yields CASKADLYEKYF.

J is TRBJ2-7 and V is TRBV29-1; weak D call: TRBD1 (6 bases). This CDR3 is 12 amino acids long. Germline V gives CDR1 SQVTM, CDR2 ANQGSEA. V gave up 8 bases and J gave up 1 base, with 12 bases separating them. CDR3 protein: CSPQGSSYEQYF. The CDR3 DNA is TGCAGCCCCCAGGGGAGTTCCTACGAGCAGTACTTC.

This chain links TRBV20-1 with TRBJ1-5; 8 nucleotides match TRBD1. The CDR3 extends over 15 amino acids. Germline assignment: CDR1 DFQATT and CDR2 SNEGSKA (reference sequence). Trimming removed 2 bases from V and 3 bases from J; junction bases left unmatched: 6. The CDR3 DNA reads as TGCAGTGCTAGACTCGGGACAGGCTACAATCAGCCCCAGCATTTT. This sequence encodes CSARLGTGYNQPQHF.

The chain employs TRBV2 and TRBJ1-2, with a tentative D call TRBD1 (5 bases). The germline gives CDR1 SNHLY, CDR2 FYNNEI. V was shortened by 8 bases and J by 4 bases, with 17 bases between the two germline ends. The CDR3 covers 14 residues. The CDR3: CASVGGGMGYGYTF. The CDR3 bases are TGTGCCAGCGTTGGGGGAGGGATGGGCTATGGCTACACCTTC. Variable domain in full (rest from reference TRBV2 and TRBJ1-2): EPEVTQTPSHQVTQMGQEVILRCVPISNHLYFYWYRQILGQKVEFLVSFYNNEISEKSEIFDDQFSVERPDGSNFTLKIRSTKLEDSAMYFCASVGGGMGYGYTFGSGTRLTVV.

V is TRBV29-1 and J is TRBJ2-3; TRBD2 matches 8 bases. Unmatched junction bases numbered 4, after V lost 8 bases and J lost 3 bases. The CDR3 is 12 amino acids. The germline gives CDR1 SQVTM, CDR2 ANQGSEA. CDR3 loop: CSLAGPTDTQYF. The CDR3 bases are TGCAGCTTAGCGGGGCCTACAGATACGCAGTATTTT.

Written as DNA, the CDR3 is TGTGCCAGCAGGCGTACCGGGACAGACCAAGAGACCCAGTACTTC. Its protein is CASRRTGTDQETQYF. This chain uses TRBV7-2 with TRBJ2-5, with TRBD1 identical over 7 bases. Germline CDR1 reads SGHTA; CDR2 reads FQGNSA. The CDR3 totals 15 residues. V lost 6 bases, J lost 0 bases, and 7 bases stayed unmatched. The complete variable domain, with remaining parts taken from reference TRBV7-2 and TRBJ2-5, reads GAGVSQSPSNKVTEKGKDVELRCDPISGHTALYWYRQSLGQGLEFLIYFQGNSAPDKSGLPSDRFSAERTGGSVSTLTIQRTQQEDSAVYLCASRRTGTDQETQYFGPGTRLLVL.

This clonotype was counted ten times or more. The rearrangement uses TRBV14 and TRBJ1-2, with 9 bases matching TRBD1. Germline CDR1 reads SGHDN; CDR2 reads FVKESK. J gave up 1 base and V 3 bases, and 6 bases lay outside the gene matches. The CDR3 runs 16 residues. CDR3 nucleotide sequence: TGTGCCAGCAGCCAGACAGGGGGGCGATTTAACTATGGCTACACCTTC. Amino acid sequence: CASSQTGGRFNYGYTF.

The V call is TRBV19, the J call TRBJ1-5; 7 positions match TRBD1. The CDR3 loop spans 14 amino acids. Trimming took 10 bases from V and 5 from J; bases not matched to a gene: 11. CDR1 and CDR2 (germline): LNHDA, SQIVND (reference sequence). CDR3 in DNA: TGTGCCACCCGAACCGGGACAGTCGATCAGCCCCAGCATTTT. Translated: CATRTGTVDQPQHF.

This clonotype has more than one count but fewer than ten. CDR3 bases: TGTGCCAGCAGTGATCGGCGGAGCGAGCAGTACTTC. Its translation: CASSDRRSEQYF. V is TRBV2 and J is TRBJ2-7; D uncertain. In germline, CDR1 is SNHLY, CDR2 FYNNEI. The CDR3 runs to 12 residues. Trimming pared 3 bases from V and 6 bases from J, leaving 9 bases between.

The V call is TRBV30, the J call TRBJ1-3; tentatively, D is TRBD1 (5 bases). Deletions cut 2 bases from V and 0 bases from J, with 20 bases between. There are 18 residues in the CDR3. Germline CDR1 GTSNPN, CDR2 SVGIG (reference sequence). The CDR3 loop is CAWSSPSGTFYSGNTIYF. The CDR3 bases are TGTGCCTGGAGTTCTCCATCCGGGACCTTTTACTCTGGAAACACCATATATTTT.

The V gene is TRBV6-1, the J gene TRBJ1-5; TRBD1 might be the D (5 bases). The V end lost 4 bases, the J end lost 5 bases, and 12 bases lay between the germline ends. The CDR3 is made up of 14 amino acids. Germline V lookup: CDR1 MNHNS, CDR2 SASEGT. The CDR3 region is CASSGRRVYQPQHF. In DNA form, the CDR3 reads TGTGCCAGCAGTGGGCGCAGGGTCTATCAGCCCCAGCATTTT.

This clonotype has a count of ten or more. The CDR3 DNA reads as TGTGCCAGCAGCTACCGGGAAGGCCAAGAGACCCAGTACTTC. Translating it yields CASSYREGQETQYF. This chain links TRBV5-8 with TRBJ2-5, with TRBD2 as a possible D gene (5 bases). Germline-derived CDR1 and CDR2 are SGHTS and YDEGEE. Trimming shortened V by 3 bases and J by 1 base, and 10 bases separated the two germline ends. The CDR3 totals 14 residues.

This chain uses TRBV29-1 with TRBJ2-7; D perhaps matches TRBD2 (6 bases). Germline lookup yields CDR1 SQVTM and CDR2 ANQGSEA. With 8 bases removed from V and 5 bases from J, the gap between germline ends came to 19 bases. There are 13 residues in the CDR3. The CDR3 DNA is TGCAGCTTGGGGGGTGCCCAGGGTCACGAGCAGTACTTC. It yields the protein CSLGGAQGHEQYF.

Ten or more counts support this clonotype. The genes are TRBV12-3 or TRBV12-4 and TRBJ1-2; D may be TRBD1 (5 bases). CDR3 size: 11 residues. V lost 6 bases and J 8 bases, leaving 10 bases between the germline ends. The DNA of the CDR3 is TGTGCCAGCAGCCCGGGACCAGGCTACACCTTC. Amino acids: CASSPGPGYTF.

The genes are TRBV19 and TRBJ1-5; TRBD1 agrees at 8 bases. Per the germline V gene, CDR1 is LNHDA and CDR2 is SQIVND (reference sequence). V shed 10 bases and J 2 bases; nucleotides not matched to a gene: 22. CDR3 size: 19 residues. CDR3 protein: CATQIGQGRTGIRNQPQHF. The CDR3 region has the DNA TGTGCCACCCAAATCGGACAGGGACGCACCGGGATCCGCAATCAGCCCCAGCATTTT.

The CDR3 nucleotides are TGTGCCAGCAAGGCGTCCATAGGCAATCAGCCCCAGCATTTT. Translating it yields CASKASIGNQPQHF. The chain combines TRBV2 with TRBJ1-5; no definite D call. Deletions cut 7 bases from V and 2 bases from J, with 12 bases between. The germline V gene encodes CDR1 SNHLY and CDR2 FYNNEI. The CDR3 has 14 residues.

The chain is built from TRBV6-1 and TRBJ2-5; TRBD2 matches 9 bases. The length of the CDR3 is 14 residues. With V trimmed by 10 bases and J by 4 bases, 10 bases remained unmatched. Germline V gene data show CDR1 as MNHNS and CDR2 as SASEGT. The CDR3 is CATREAGGGETQYF. CDR3 nucleotide sequence: TGTGCCACCAGGGAAGCGGGAGGAGGAGAGACCCAGTACTTC.

This clonotype was recorded a few times. The genes are TRBV6-5 and TRBJ2-7, with D hard to call. CDR1 is MNHEY, CDR2 SVGAGI, per germline. CDR3 length equals 15 residues. V was cut by 0 bases and J by 3 bases, with 12 bases left in between. The CDR3 is CASSYSNGFNYEQYF. Written as DNA, the CDR3 is TGTGCCAGCAGTTACTCGAACGGGTTCAACTACGAGCAGTACTTC.

V gene TRBV24-1 combines with J gene TRBJ2-5; 9 bases are a match to TRBD1. V lost 4 bases to trimming and J lost 4 bases; unmatched junction nucleotides: 6. In germline, CDR1 is KGHDR, CDR2 SFDVKD. This CDR3 is 15 amino acids long. DNA for the CDR3: TGTGCCACCAGTGACTCCGGACAGGGGACAGAGACCCAGTACTTC. Its protein product is CATSDSGQGTETQYF.

The chain uses TRBV6-5 and TRBJ2-5; tentatively, D is TRBD2 (5 bases). The CDR3 covers 12 residues. V was pared by 4 bases and J by 9 bases, with 12 bases between. Germline-derived CDR1 and CDR2 are MNHEY and SVGAGI. CDR3: CASSFGGQPQYF. The CDR3 coding sequence is TGTGCCAGCAGTTTCGGAGGTCAGCCCCAGTACTTC.

The sample holds one count of this clonotype. The chain combines TRBV15 with TRBJ2-5; D unresolved. Germline CDR1 and CDR2: LNHNV and YYDKDF (reference sequence). The length of the CDR3 is 9 residues. V gave up 2 bases and J gave up 11 bases, with 3 bases separating them. CDR3 region: CATSRRQYF. CDR3 sequence (DNA): TGTGCCACCAGCAGAAGACAGTACTTC.

The V gene is TRBV5-1, the J gene TRBJ2-5, with a possible D match to TRBD2 (5 bases). Per germline, CDR1 SGHRS and CDR2 YFSETQ. The CDR3 extends over 13 amino acids. V lost 2 bases and J 4 bases, leaving 9 bases between the germline ends. This chain's CDR3 is CASSLRDGETQYF. The CDR3 DNA reads as TGCGCCAGCAGCTTACGGGATGGAGAGACCCAGTACTTC.

The rearrangement joins TRBV28 to TRBJ1-1; TRBD1 is a possible D gene (6 bases). The CDR3 is 13 amino acids. The ends were cut back, 8 bases at V and 0 bases at J, with 10 bases in the middle. CDR1 MDHEN and CDR2 SYDVKM come from the germline V gene. CDR3 residues: CASVGTLNTEAFF. The CDR3 DNA follows: TGTGCCAGCGTGGGGACACTGAACACTGAAGCTTTCTTT.